A single sample is the source of the 16 T cell receptor beta chains below, sequenced in a study of cytomegalovirus exposure and HLA in healthy donors (dated by TCRdb to about 2017). The library was made by the immunoSEQ multiplex PCR assay. The multiplex PCR relied on a mix of 60 forward primers for TCR Vbeta segments and 13 reverse primers for TCR Jbeta segments. As stored in TCRdb, this immuneACCESS dataset retains in-frame rearrangements with V and J assigned. A fraction of the clones does not appear; measured against another copy, unresolved V genes explain less than half of the discrepancy, and the remainder lacks a known reason. The sample table records 95,000 to 150,000 clones; about 8.6% of these occur just once. Around 6.1% of the sample goes to the ten largest clones. Sequenced sample: PBMCs. The source of these receptors is a woman between 35 and 50 years old in good health and CMV-seropositive.

This chain uses TRBV27 with TRBJ2-1; unclear D gene. V gave up 2 bases and J gave up 5 bases, with 10 bases separating them. This CDR3 region has 14 residues. Germline CDR1 is MNHEY and CDR2 is SMNVEV (reference sequence). CDR3 sequence reads: CASSLSPVDNEQFF. CDR3 DNA: TGTGCCAGCAGTTTAAGCCCCGTGGACAATGAGCAGTTCTTC.

This clone occurred a few times. The rearrangement links TRBV18 to TRBJ2-7, with 7 bases fitting TRBD1. The CDR3 has 15 residues. Germline V gives CDR1 KGHSH, CDR2 LQKENI. After removal of 5 bases from V and 7 bases from J, the junction contained 14 bases not matched to a gene. The CDR3 loop is CASSRQGQGVGEQYF. Here the CDR3 DNA reads TGTGCCAGCTCAAGACAAGGGCAGGGGGTTGGAGAGCAGTACTTC.

Only a few counts were recorded for this clone. The genes are TRBV7-9 and TRBJ1-6; 9 bases fit TRBD1. V gave up 5 bases and J gave up 9 bases; unmatched junction bases: 8. There are 15 residues in the CDR3. Germline V gene data show CDR1 as SEHNR and CDR2 as FQNEAQ (reference sequence). For the CDR3, the DNA is TGTGCCAGCAGCGCCAATACAGGGGGCTTTTCACCCCTCCACTTT. Translated: CASSANTGGFSPLHF.

CDR3: CAISESGDEKLFF. The CDR3 nucleotides are TGTGCCATCAGTGAATCAGGGGATGAAAAACTGTTTTTT. The gene calls are TRBV10-3 and TRBJ1-4, with TRBD1 as a possible D gene (6 bases). Trimming removed 3 bases at V and 6 bases at J, with 8 bases between. The germline CDR1 and CDR2 sequences are ENHRY and SYGVKD. This CDR3 region has 13 residues.

This clone was detected only a few times. V usage is TRBV30 and J usage is TRBJ1-2; 12 nucleotides align to TRBD1. This CDR3 contains 15 residues. V lost 0 bases, J lost 7 bases, and 6 bases stayed unmatched. Germline-derived CDR1 and CDR2 are GTSNPN and SVGIG (reference sequence). CDR3: CAWSVLGQGAFGYTF. CDR3 bases: TGTGCCTGGAGTGTACTGGGACAGGGGGCGTTTGGCTACACCTTC.

In this sample, this clone turned up a few times. The chain couples TRBV5-1 to TRBJ2-2; D is perhaps TRBD1 (6 bases). The V gene lost 4 bases and the J gene lost 1 base, with 14 bases spanning the gap. The CDR3 loop spans 16 amino acids. Looked up from germline, CDR1 is SGHRS and CDR2 is YFSETQ. CDR3: CASSPPGTRNTGELFF. In DNA, the CDR3 is TGCGCCAGCAGCCCACCCGGGACAAGGAACACCGGGGAGCTGTTTTTT. Full variable domain (missing parts from reference TRBV5-1 and TRBJ2-2): KAGVTQTPRYLIKTRGQQVTLSCSPISGHRSVSWYQQTPGQGLQFLFEYFSETQRNKGNFPGRFSGRQFSNSRSEMNVSTLELGDSALYLCASSPPGTRNTGELFFGEGSRLTVL.

The V and J genes are TRBV9 and TRBJ2-5; weak D call: TRBD1 (6 bases). The CDR3 spans 16 residues. Per the germline V gene, CDR1 is SGDLS and CDR2 is YYNGEE. The V gene lost 5 bases and the J gene lost 4 bases, with 21 bases spanning the gap. In DNA form, the CDR3 reads TGTGCCAGCAGTTTCAGACAGGCCCTCGTGGGAGAGACCCAGTACTTC. Its protein product is CASSFRQALVGETQYF. Looking up the rest from reference TRBV9 and TRBJ2-5 gives the full variable domain: DSGVTQTPKHLITATGQRVTLRCSPRSGDLSVYWYQQSLDQGLQFLIQYYNGEERAKGNILERFSAQQFPDLHSELNLSSLELGDSALYFCASSFRQALVGETQYFGPGTRLLVL.

A note on this clone: The junction departs from germline at one end; a sequencing error may be responsible. The rearrangement joins TRBV5-6 to TRBJ1-4; D is uncertain. The CDR3 extends over 14 amino acids. CDR1 and CDR2 from the germline V gene are SGHDT and YYEEEE. The CDR3 here is CASGLGYTSEKLFF. In DNA, the CDR3 is TGTGCCAGCGGCTTGGGGTACACATCTGAAAAACTGTTTTTT.

This clone was counted between two and nine times. Other DNA sequences in the same sample also yield this CDR3. The genes are TRBV7-2 and TRBJ2-7; 7 nucleotides line up with TRBD2. CDR3 length: 14 residues. Germline CDR1 is SGHTA and CDR2 is FQGNSA. With 5 bases clipped from V and 1 base from J, the junction kept 5 bases outside the gene matches. As DNA, the CDR3 is TGTGCCAGCAGCCCCCGGACTAGATCCTACGAGCAGTACTTC. This codes for CASSPRTRSYEQYF. Variable domain in full (rest from reference TRBV7-2 and TRBJ2-7): GAGVSQSPSNKVTEKGKDVELRCDPISGHTALYWYRQSLGQGLEFLIYFQGNSAPDKSGLPSDRFSAERTGGSVSTLTIQRTQQEDSAVYLCASSPRTRSYEQYFGPGTRLTVT.

The rearrangement uses TRBV25-1 and TRBJ1-1; D is unclear. CDR3 length: 13 residues. The V gene's germline CDR1 is MGHDK and CDR2 SYGVNS. V shed 4 bases and J shed 0 bases, with 6 bases lying between them. CDR3 in DNA: TGTGCCAGCAGTGGTTACATGAACACTGAAGCTTTCTTT. Its translation: CASSGYMNTEAFF.

The gene calls are TRBV4-1 and TRBJ1-2; TRBD1 is a possible D gene (5 bases). Germline assignment: CDR1 MGHRA and CDR2 YSYEKL. The length of the CDR3 is 14 residues. The germline V and J ends were trimmed by 0 bases and 8 bases, with 13 bases remaining between them. In nucleotides, the CDR3 is TGCGCCAGCAGCCAAGATGGAGGGGACCACGGCTACACCTTC. It yields the protein CASSQDGGDHGYTF.

This clone has just a few counts. The chain links TRBV30 to TRBJ1-4; 7 nucleotides match TRBD1. Germline-derived CDR1 and CDR2 are GTSNPN and SVGIG (reference sequence). V lost 4 bases, J lost 4 bases, and 9 bases stayed unmatched. The CDR3 is 15 residues long. This CDR3 reads CAWKPGQAVNEKLFF. As DNA, the CDR3 is TGTGCCTGGAAGCCAGGACAGGCCGTTAATGAAAAACTGTTTTTT.

The chain joins TRBV9 to TRBJ2-7, with a tentative D call TRBD1 (6 bases). V was cut by 3 bases and J by 0 bases, with 10 bases left in between. The CDR3 extends over 14 amino acids. Germline V gene lookup returns CDR1 SGDLS and CDR2 YYNGEE. CDR3 sequence (DNA): TGTGCCAGCAGCGGGACAGAACCCTCCTACGAGCAGTACTTC. Translation: CASSGTEPSYEQYF.

The chain joins TRBV18 to TRBJ2-1, with 8 nucleotides matching TRBD1. CDR1 and CDR2 from the germline V gene are KGHSH and LQKENI. The CDR3 has 14 amino acids. V was pared by 3 bases and J by 8 bases, with 6 bases of the junction left unmatched. The CDR3 sequence is CASSPGGTGYEQFF. In nucleotides, the CDR3 is TGTGCCAGCTCACCGGGTGGGACAGGATATGAGCAGTTCTTC.

The V and J genes are TRBV5-4 and TRBJ1-5; D gene uncertain. CDR3 size: 18 residues. V was pared by 1 base and J by 1 base, with 18 bases between. CDR1 and CDR2 (germline): SGHNT, YYREEE (reference sequence). Here the CDR3 DNA reads TGTGCCAGCAGCTTGCACCCTGGGTCAAGAGGGAGCAATCAGCCCCAGCATTTT. This codes for CASSLHPGSRGSNQPQHF.

For the CDR3, the DNA is TGCGCCAGCAGTGAGTCCGGAGGGGGGGCCACGGAGCAGTACTTC. Translating gives CASSESGGGATEQYF. The V gene is TRBV10-1, the J gene TRBJ2-7, with TRBD2 as a possible D gene (7 bases). The germline CDR1 and CDR2 sequences are WNHNN and SYGVQD (reference sequence). Trimming pared 0 bases from V and 7 bases from J, leaving 16 bases between. This CDR3 spans 15 amino acids.